These 2 T cell receptor beta chains share one sample of origin, sequenced in a study of blood T cell repertoires in COVID-19. Using immunoSEQ multiplex PCR, the repertoire was profiled, and TCRdb retains in-frame clones only, with some absent. This table has more than 150,000 clones, approximately 87% appearing once. The specimen was peripheral blood. The receptor source for this set is a woman in her 70s with COVID-19, enrolled during active disease.

The rearrangement links TRBV9 to TRBJ2-7; 8 nucleotides agree with TRBD1. The CDR3 totals 14 residues. J lost 0 bases, V lost 4 bases, and 3 bases had no gene match. Germline V gene sequence: CDR1 SGDLS, CDR2 YYNGEE. This chain's CDR3 is CASSPDRGSYEQYF. In nucleotides, the CDR3 is TGTGCCAGCAGCCCCGACAGGGGCTCCTACGAGCAGTACTTC.

This rearrangement joins TRBV6-5 to TRBJ1-2; weak D call: TRBD1 (6 bases). This CDR3 spans 13 amino acids. Trimming pared 6 bases from V and 2 bases from J, leaving 10 bases between. CDR1 is MNHEY and CDR2 is SVGAGI in the germline V gene. Here the CDR3 reads CASRLQGNYGYTF. The CDR3 nucleotides read TGTGCCAGCAGGCTACAGGGCAACTATGGCTACACCTTC.